The 6 T cell receptor beta chains presented below share a single source sample, sequenced in a study of control samples from healthy donors and cancer patients. Method: immunoSEQ multiplex PCR; TCRdb's copy keeps in-frame clones and lacks some. The table shows some 120,000 clones, with around 90% occurring only once. The sequencing input was blood. The source is a man aged 18 to 35 in good health.

CDR3 in amino acids: CASMSRAAGRYSNQPQHF. The DNA of the CDR3 is TGTGCCAGCATGTCCCGGGCCGCCGGACGCTATAGCAATCAGCCCCAGCATTTT. The V gene is TRBV21-1, the J gene TRBJ1-5. TRBV21-1 is a documented pseudogene. The CDR3 runs 18 residues.

This chain connects TRBV3-1 (or the pseudogene TRBV3-2) to TRBJ1-6; D gene ambiguous. From germline, CDR1 is LGHDT and CDR2 YNNKEL (reference sequence). Trimming cost V 6 bases and J 6 bases, with 12 bases left between them. The CDR3 spans 14 residues. The CDR3 protein is CASRVGIGNSPLHF. CDR3 nucleotide sequence: TGTGCCAGCAGAGTGGGGATAGGTAATTCACCCCTCCACTTT.

V gene TRBV19 combines with J gene TRBJ1-1; 8 nucleotides agree with TRBD1. The length of the CDR3 is 16 residues. With V trimmed by 8 bases and J by 0 bases, 11 bases remained unmatched. Germline V gene data show CDR1 as LNHDA and CDR2 as SQIVND (reference sequence). CDR3 in DNA: TGTGCCAGTGGCGGCATAGGACAGGGTTTGAACACTGAAGCTTTCTTT. It specifies CASGGIGQGLNTEAFF.

This chain uses TRBV13 with TRBJ1-1; maybe TRBD1 (5 bases). This CDR3 is built from 15 residues. V was trimmed by 3 bases and J by 5 bases, leaving 16 bases between them. Looked up from germline, CDR1 is PRHDT and CDR2 is FYEKMQ (reference sequence). Written as DNA, the CDR3 is TGTGCCAGCAGCTTTCCCGGCCCTGGGGGGACTGAAGCTTTCTTT. This translates into CASSFPGPGGTEAFF.

The chain joins TRBV18 to TRBJ2-3, with TRBD1 matching 7 bases. Germline CDR1 is KGHSH and CDR2 is LQKENI. The CDR3 is 15 amino acids. The V segment lost 5 bases and the J segment 0 bases; nucleotides outside the gene matches: 5. CDR3 sequence: CASSNRGPSTDTQYF. The CDR3 bases are TGTGCCAGCTCAAACAGGGGCCCAAGCACAGATACGCAGTATTTT.

The CDR3 here is CASSRQGSGYTF. The CDR3 bases are TGTGCCAGCAGCCGACAGGGGTCTGGCTACACCTTC. The chain employs TRBV3-1 (or the pseudogene TRBV3-2) and TRBJ1-2; 8 bases align to TRBD1. J was trimmed by 7 bases and V by 4 bases; bases with no gene match: 2. This CDR3 has 12 amino acids. Germline CDR1 reads LGHDT; CDR2 reads YNNKEL (reference sequence).